This TCR beta chain was identified during a study of T cell changes during pregnancy in multiple sclerosis. TCRdb keeps only in-frame clones here, not all; method: immunoSEQ multiplex PCR. The data hold 40,000 or so clones, with roughly 90% observed a single time. V trimming: 0 bases; J trimming: 5 bases; junction bases outside the gene matches: 9. CDR1 is SGHRS, CDR2 YFSETQ, per germline. The CDR3 covers 16 residues. This TCR came from a female donor with multiple sclerosis, enrolled in a pregnancy study. Here the sequenced sample was CD4+ T cells from peripheral blood mononuclear cells, taken in the third trimester of pregnancy. V usage is TRBV5-1 and J usage is TRBJ2-3, with TRBD2 matching over 7 bases. The DNA for the CDR3 is TGCGCCAGCAGCTTGGCCCTCGGGGGAGGGAGAGATACGCAGTATTTT. This codes for CASSLALGGGRDTQYF.